The entry below gives a single TCR beta chain sequence along with its context. Noted time point: cycle 4 day 1 (C4D1), after less than 7 weeks of nivolumab. Each patient's relapse followed autologous stem cell transplantation, and brentuximab vedotin exposure varied. This sample is part of a study of PD-1 blockade in classical Hodgkin lymphoma. Assay: immunoSEQ multiplex PCR; the TCRdb copy retains only in-frame clones and omits some. Of roughly 64,000 clones listed, more than 80% were seen once; the top ten hold more than 7.5%. Germline V CDR1 and CDR2: SGHVS, FQNEAQ. The V end lost 2 bases, the J end lost 8 bases, and 10 bases lay between the germline ends. CDR3 length: 13 residues.

The sequencing here drew on peripheral blood mononuclear cells (PBMCs), taken before the fourth cycle of nivolumab. This chain connects TRBV7-8 to TRBJ1-3; D might be TRBD1 (5 bases). This TCR was sampled from a human donor with classical Hodgkin lymphoma. CDR3 nucleotides: TGTGCCAGCAGCTTAACAGGAGCCGACACCATATATTTT. Translated: CASSLTGADTIYF.